Shown below are 24 T cell receptor beta chains from a single sample sequenced in a study of technical replicates of blood from a few donors. The method was immunoSEQ multiplex PCR; TCRdb's version includes in-frame clones alone and lacks a portion of them. The sample carries more than 90,000 clones, around 95% recorded once. Material: T cells isolated from PBMCs. The receptors here all came from a human donor in good health.

This clone was detected only a few times. J is TRBJ1-2 and V is TRBV27, with TRBD1 identical over 9 bases. Germline CDR1 reads MNHEY; CDR2 reads SMNVEV (reference sequence). The CDR3 consists of 15 residues. V was pared by 5 bases and J by 5 bases, with 9 bases of the junction left unmatched. The CDR3 spells CASSITGGAWYGYTF. The DNA for the CDR3 is TGTGCCAGCAGTATAACAGGGGGCGCATGGTATGGCTACACCTTC.

This chain joins TRBV28 and TRBJ2-7; 7 nucleotides agree with TRBD1. V was pared by 6 bases and J by 0 bases, with 11 bases of the junction left unmatched. Per the germline V gene, CDR1 is MDHEN and CDR2 is SYDVKM. This CDR3 comprises 16 residues. The CDR3 DNA is TGTGCCAGCAGGAAAGCCGGGACAGCCCCCTCCTACGAGCAGTACTTC. Amino acids: CASRKAGTAPSYEQYF.

This clone has more than one count but fewer than ten. The chain uses TRBV7-9 and TRBJ1-1; weak D call: TRBD1 (6 bases). The germline V and J ends were trimmed by 2 bases and 10 bases, with 11 bases remaining between them. The CDR3 has 12 residues. CDR1 and CDR2 (germline): SEHNR, FQNEAQ (reference sequence). The CDR3 DNA is TGTGCCAGCAGCTTACGACAGGTAGGAGCTTTCTTT. Its translation: CASSLRQVGAFF. Drawing the rest from reference TRBV7-9 and TRBJ1-1, the complete variable domain is DTGVSQNPRHKITKRGQNVTFRCDPISEHNRLYWYRQTLGQGPEFLTYFQNEAQLEKSRLLSDRFSAERPKGSFSTLEIQRTEQGDSAMYLCASSLRQVGAFFGQGTRLTVV.

The rearrangement links TRBV11-2 to TRBJ1-4; 11 nucleotides agree with TRBD1. The CDR3 is 14 amino acids. CDR1 and CDR2 (germline): SGHAT, FQNNGV. With V trimmed by 5 bases and J by 8 bases, 4 bases remained unmatched. CDR3 bases: TGTGCCAGCAGCCAGGACAGGGGGCGAGAAAAACTGTTTTTT. This translates into CASSQDRGREKLFF.

The chain has TRBV19 and TRBJ1-2; D is ambiguous. The CDR3 is made up of 13 amino acids. Germline-derived CDR1 and CDR2 are LNHDA and SQIVND (reference sequence). V shed 5 bases and J shed 7 bases, with 14 bases lying between them. CDR3 protein: CASSFTGSPGYTF. The CDR3 region has the DNA TGTGCCAGTAGTTTCACCGGGAGCCCTGGCTACACCTTC.

The chain has TRBV2 and TRBJ1-1; D remains ambiguous. The CDR3 extends over 13 amino acids. CDR1 SNHLY and CDR2 FYNNEI come from the germline V gene. Trimming stripped 4 bases from V and 2 bases from J, with 8 bases between. CDR3 in amino acids: CASSVRPNTEAFF. In DNA form, the CDR3 reads TGTGCCAGCAGTGTCCGTCCTAACACTGAAGCTTTCTTT. The variable domain in full, completed from reference TRBV2 and TRBJ1-1, reads EPEVTQTPSHQVTQMGQEVILRCVPISNHLYFYWYRQILGQKVEFLVSFYNNEISEKSEIFDDQFSVERPDGSNFTLKIRSTKLEDSAMYFCASSVRPNTEAFFGQGTRLTVV.

The chain has TRBV9 and TRBJ2-7; D might be TRBD2 (6 bases). V was clipped by 4 bases and J by 2 bases, with 22 bases between them. Germline CDR1 reads SGDLS; CDR2 reads YYNGEE. The CDR3 length is 17 residues. The CDR3 region has the DNA TGTGCCAGCAGCTCCAGTAGCGGCGATGGGCTCCCCTACGAGCAGTACTTC. It yields the protein CASSSSSGDGLPYEQYF.

This clone was picked up one time. This chain uses TRBV5-4 with TRBJ2-3, with D perhaps matching TRBD2 (5 bases). V lost 6 bases to trimming and J lost 0 bases, with 8 bases between them. Germline assignment: CDR1 SGHNT and CDR2 YYREEE (reference sequence). The CDR3 is 13 amino acids. In nucleotides, the CDR3 is TGTGCCAGCACGGGGATCAGCACAGATACGCAGTATTTT. Its protein is CASTGISTDTQYF.

This clone was detected only once. J is TRBJ1-1 and V is TRBV5-1, with TRBD1 as a possible D gene (6 bases). Trimming shortened V by 0 bases and J by 6 bases, and 18 bases separated the two germline ends. Germline CDR1 and CDR2: SGHRS and YFSETQ. The CDR3 is 16 amino acids. CDR3 region: CASSLALGGEEAEAFF. CDR3 nucleotide sequence: TGCGCCAGCAGCTTGGCGTTAGGGGGGGAGGAGGCTGAAGCTTTCTTT.

The rearrangement joins TRBV10-3 to TRBJ2-5, with D maybe TRBD2 (5 bases). Germline V gene sequence: CDR1 ENHRY, CDR2 SYGVKD. The CDR3 runs 13 residues. Trimming left V 6 bases short and J 5 bases short, with 13 bases between. CDR3 amino acids: CAISRGKEETQYF. The CDR3, as DNA: TGTGCCATCAGCAGAGGGAAGGAGGAGACCCAGTACTTC.

About this clone: Other DNA sequences of this sample code for an identical CDR3. The chain links TRBV30 to TRBJ2-7, with 9 positions matching TRBD1. Germline CDR1 reads GTSNPN; CDR2 reads SVGIG (reference sequence). This CDR3 is built from 13 residues. Germline trimming cut 0 bases from V and 7 bases from J; bases unmatched to any gene: 4. The CDR3 sequence: CAWSVQGAREQYF. Written as DNA, the CDR3 is TGTGCCTGGAGTGTACAGGGGGCGCGGGAGCAGTACTTC.

The genes are TRBV7-6 and TRBJ1-4, with 10 nucleotides matching TRBD1. This CDR3 has 15 amino acids. V gave up 5 bases and J gave up 8 bases; unmatched junction bases: 8. CDR1 is SGHVS and CDR2 is FNYEAQ in the germline V gene. CDR3 loop: CASSLTGQGREKLFF. CDR3 nucleotide sequence: TGTGCCAGCAGCCTAACGGGACAGGGGCGGGAAAAACTGTTTTTT.

CDR3 protein: CASTTGSYEQYF. The CDR3 DNA reads as TGTGCCAGCACCACTGGTAGTTACGAGCAGTACTTC. The chain links TRBV6-1 to TRBJ2-7; D gene uncertain. Germline lookup yields CDR1 MNHNS and CDR2 SASEGT. The CDR3 totals 12 residues. Trimming removed 7 bases at V and 4 bases at J, with 11 bases between.

The gene calls are TRBV19 and TRBJ1-3, with D maybe TRBD1 (5 bases). The CDR3 is made up of 15 amino acids. V was pared by 1 base and J by 2 bases, with 9 bases between. Germline lookup yields CDR1 LNHDA and CDR2 SQIVND (reference sequence). CDR3 protein: CASSIAGGTGNTIYF. The CDR3 nucleotides read TGTGCCAGTAGTATAGCGGGGGGAACTGGAAACACCATATATTTT.

The rearrangement uses TRBV19 and TRBJ1-2; a weak D match, TRBD1 (5 bases). V lost 7 bases and J 3 bases, leaving 18 bases between the germline ends. Germline CDR1 LNHDA, CDR2 SQIVND (reference sequence). The CDR3 extends over 15 amino acids. CDR3 sequence reads: CASNPRRRGDYGYTF. DNA of the CDR3: TGTGCCAGTAACCCTCGACGGCGGGGGGACTATGGCTACACCTTC.

The chain couples TRBV5-1 to TRBJ2-7; no firm D call. The CDR3 has 16 amino acids. V gave up 3 bases and J gave up 3 bases, with 19 bases separating them. Looked up from germline, CDR1 is SGHRS and CDR2 is YFSETQ. The DNA of the CDR3 is TGCGCCAGCAGCTCCTATGGTCGAAGTGAGGACTACGAGCAGTACTTC. Protein: CASSSYGRSEDYEQYF.

The gene calls are TRBV29-1 and TRBJ1-1, with D unclear. CDR1 and CDR2 from the germline V gene are SQVTM and ANQGSEA. Trimming stripped 2 bases from V and 0 bases from J, with 4 bases between. CDR3 length: 12 residues. For the CDR3, the DNA is TGCAGCGTTGAACTTTTGAACACTGAAGCTTTCTTT. Protein: CSVELLNTEAFF. The whole variable domain, filled in from reference TRBV29-1 and TRBJ1-1, reads SAVISQKPSRDICQRGTSLTIQCQVDSQVTMMFWYRQQPGQSLTLIATANQGSEATYESGFVIDKFPISRPNLTFSTLTVSNMSPEDSSIYLCSVELLNTEAFFGQGTRLTVV.

The chain employs TRBV19 and TRBJ2-7; TRBD2 might be the D (5 bases). V was pared by 6 bases and J by 5 bases, with 11 bases between. This CDR3 contains 12 residues. Germline V gives CDR1 LNHDA, CDR2 SQIVND (reference sequence). The chain's CDR3 is CASRGSVHEQYF. DNA for the CDR3: TGTGCCAGTAGAGGTAGCGTTCACGAGCAGTACTTC.

The chain employs TRBV27 and TRBJ2-1; D not certain. The CDR3 spans 15 residues. V was clipped by 2 bases and J by 4 bases, with 12 bases between them. The germline CDR1 and CDR2 sequences are MNHEY and SMNVEV (reference sequence). The CDR3 spells CASSLRFDNYNEQFF. CDR3 DNA sequence: TGTGCCAGCAGTTTACGATTTGACAATTACAATGAGCAGTTCTTC.

The genes are TRBV18 and TRBJ1-1, with D possibly TRBD1 on 5 matching bases. The CDR3 covers 13 residues. CDR1 and CDR2 (germline): KGHSH, LQKENI. V was shortened by 7 bases and J by 0 bases, with 9 bases between the two germline ends. The CDR3 nucleotides are TGTGCCAGCTACGCGACAGTGAACACTGAAGCTTTCTTT. It codes for CASYATVNTEAFF.

The chain is built from TRBV28 and TRBJ2-3; 8 bases align to TRBD1. J was trimmed by 1 base and V by 8 bases; bases with no gene match: 8. The CDR3 totals 15 residues. Germline V gene data show CDR1 as MDHEN and CDR2 as SYDVKM. The chain's CDR3 is CASLIPGQGTDTQYF. The DNA for the CDR3 is TGTGCCAGCCTTATACCGGGACAGGGCACAGATACGCAGTATTTT.

The J gene is TRBJ2-4, the V gene TRBV5-1; TRBD2 matches at 7 bases. The CDR3 is 16 residues long. V was clipped by 4 bases and J by 4 bases; unmatched bases: 11. Germline V gene lookup returns CDR1 SGHRS and CDR2 YFSETQ. Here the CDR3 DNA reads TGCGCCAGCAGCCCCGATGCGGGGGAGGGAAAAAACATTCAGTACTTC. It translates to CASSPDAGEGKNIQYF.

This rearrangement joins TRBV15 to TRBJ1-5, with 7 nucleotides matching TRBD1. The J segment lost 4 bases and the V segment lost 3 bases, leaving 0 bases of the junction unmatched. CDR1 is LNHNV, CDR2 YYDKDF, per germline (reference sequence). The CDR3 sequence is 13 residues long. DNA of the CDR3: TGTGCCACCAGCAGGGACAGGAATCAGCCCCAGCATTTT. Its translation: CATSRDRNQPQHF.

This chain connects TRBV30 to TRBJ2-3; D is possibly TRBD2 (7 bases). The germline V and J ends were trimmed by 4 bases and 5 bases, with 13 bases remaining between them. The CDR3 runs to 13 residues. Germline loops: CDR1 GTSNPN, CDR2 SVGIG (reference sequence). CDR3 DNA: TGTGCCTGGATGGGGGGGCAGGTAGATACGCAGTATTTT. Translation: CAWMGGQVDTQYF.